This T cell receptor beta chain was sequenced during a study of OX40 agonist ivuxolimab in advanced cancers. Whole-study context: Patients' therapy was ivuxolimab, an antibody that acts as an agonist of OX40 (CD134).

Study results and limitations: Within 6 weeks, CD4+ and CD8+ blood T cells expanded clonally at 0.1 to 3.0 mg/kg.

Remarks on this clone: As yet, its antigen is unknown.

TCRdb's table, derived via immunoSEQ multiplex PCR, lists solely in-frame clones and lacks some. The sample holds 60,000 to 75,000 clones, 90% to 95% seen once. The CDR3 contains 15 residues. Looked up from germline, CDR1 is SNHLY and CDR2 is FYNNEI. With 4 bases removed from V and 0 bases from J, the gap between germline ends came to 10 bases. The source was CD4+ or CD8+ T cells sorted from blood, collected in a trial of the OX40 agonist ivuxolimab. V is TRBV2 and J is TRBJ2-1, with D possibly TRBD1 on 5 matching bases. This TCR came from an adult with an advanced solid tumor such as melanoma, head and neck, liver or kidney cancer. CDR3 residues: CASSVGESSYNEQFF. CDR3 coding DNA: TGTGCCAGCAGTGTAGGGGAAAGCTCCTACAATGAGCAGTTCTTC. Drawing the rest from reference TRBV2 and TRBJ2-1, the complete variable domain is EPEVTQTPSHQVTQMGQEVILRCVPISNHLYFYWYRQILGQKVEFLVSFYNNEISEKSEIFDDQFSVERPDGSNFTLKIRSTKLEDSAMYFCASSVGESSYNEQFFGPGTRLTVL.